The sequence of this TCR beta chain was determined in a study of Tregs in tolerant kidney transplant recipients. Notes on the study in general: In tolerant patients, donor-specific Tregs outgrew total Tregs, suggesting antigen-driven expansion. Some patients' samples used different primers over time, so nucleotide sequences weren't comparable. Biological reproducibility was not directly addressed in this study.

The table came from immunoSEQ multiplex PCR; TCRdb's copy has only in-frame clones and leaves some out. The data show under 95,000 clones, 85% to 95% seen once. Thawed PBMCs were FACS-sorted into unstimulated CD4+CD25+CD127- regulatory T cells, CD4+CD25- non-regulatory cells, CD4 and CD8 cells. This clone was recorded a few times. What it recognizes is unknown. This specimen consisted of Tregs from blood, obtained before the transplant. The TCR originated in a human donor who received a combined kidney and bone marrow transplant.

CDR3 region: CASSPRGVKSTDTQYF. DNA for the CDR3: TGTGCCAGCAGCCCTAGGGGGGTAAAGAGCACAGATACGCAGTATTTT. The rearrangement links TRBV2 to TRBJ2-3; possibly TRBD1 or TRBD2 for D (6 bases each). The CDR3 is 16 residues long. V was pared by 6 bases and J by 0 bases, with 16 bases between. Germline V gene lookup returns CDR1 SNHLY and CDR2 FYNNEI.